This TCR beta chain was recorded in a study of blood T cell repertoires in COVID-19. Produced via immunoSEQ multiplex PCR; TCRdb's table is partial and in-frame only. Of fewer than 450,000 clones in the sample, around nine tenths are singletons; the top ten hold about 6.7%. CDR1 is SGHRS and CDR2 is YFSETQ in the germline V gene. V was clipped by 0 bases and J by 7 bases; unmatched bases: 3. This CDR3 is 15 amino acids long. The sequencing sample was made of peripheral blood. V gene TRBV5-1 combines with J gene TRBJ2-1; 11 bases are shared with TRBD2. This sequence was found in a woman between 70 and 85 years old with COVID-19, enrolled during active disease. CDR3 residues: CASSLVSGGANEQFF. CDR3 DNA sequence: TGCGCCAGCAGCTTGGTTAGCGGGGGGGCAAATGAGCAGTTCTTC. Complete variable domain (other parts from reference TRBV5-1 and TRBJ2-1): KAGVTQTPRYLIKTRGQQVTLSCSPISGHRSVSWYQQTPGQGLQFLFEYFSETQRNKGNFPGRFSGRQFSNSRSEMNVSTLELGDSALYLCASSLVSGGANEQFFGPGTRLTVL.